These 26 T cell receptor beta chains came from one sample sequenced in a study of OX40 agonist ivuxolimab in advanced cancers. Assay used: immunoSEQ multiplex PCR; TCRdb lists only in-frame clones, some missing. Of some 20,000 clones listed, roughly four fifths were seen once; the top ten hold around 3.3%. This specimen was CD4+ or CD8+ T cells sorted from blood, taken in a trial of the OX40 agonist ivuxolimab. The receptors originated from an adult with an advanced solid tumor such as melanoma, head and neck, liver or kidney cancer.

This clone was picked up a small number of times. The genes are TRBV5-8 and TRBJ1-5; D is possibly TRBD1 (6 bases). This CDR3 comprises 16 residues. The germline V and J ends were trimmed by 4 bases and 4 bases, with 18 bases remaining between them. From germline, CDR1 is SGHTS and CDR2 YDEGEE. The CDR3 loop reads CASSRPTGLGNQPQHF. In DNA form, the CDR3 reads TGTGCCAGCAGCCGCCCGACAGGTTTAGGGAATCAGCCCCAGCATTTT.

The CDR3 here is CASSLWTSGKPETQYF. The CDR3 DNA is TGTGCCAGCAGCCTCTGGACTAGCGGGAAACCGGAGACCCAGTACTTC. The rearrangement links TRBV7-6 to TRBJ2-5; 12 bases fit TRBD2. Looked up from germline, CDR1 is SGHVS and CDR2 is FNYEAQ. Trimming took 5 bases from V and 5 from J; bases not matched to a gene: 9. This CDR3 is built from 16 residues. Full variable domain (rest looked up from reference TRBV7-6 and TRBJ2-5): GAGVSQSPRYKVTKRGQDVALRCDPISGHVSLYWYRQALGQGPEFLTYFNYEAQQDKSGLPNDRFSAERPEGSISTLTIQRTEQRDSAMYRCASSLWTSGKPETQYFGPGTRLLVL.

This clone was observed a handful of times. The chain combines TRBV14 with TRBJ1-2; no clear D. The ends were cut back, 3 bases at V and 3 bases at J, with 8 bases in the middle. This CDR3 is 13 amino acids long. Looked up from germline, CDR1 is SGHDN and CDR2 is FVKESK. The CDR3 nucleotides read TGTGCCAGCAGCCAGGGAAAACACTATGGCTACACCTTC. Translated: CASSQGKHYGYTF.

The genes are TRBV7-8 and TRBJ2-1; 7 bases map to TRBD1. The CDR3 consists of 12 residues. V trimming: 5 bases; J trimming: 7 bases; junction bases outside the gene matches: 2. Germline CDR1 is SGHVS and CDR2 is FQNEAQ. The DNA for the CDR3 is TGTGCCAGCAGCACACAGGGGAATGAGCAGTTCTTC. This translates into CASSTQGNEQFF.

The V and J genes are TRBV19 and TRBJ2-7; D might be TRBD1 (5 bases). Trimming stripped 3 bases from V and 3 bases from J, with 9 bases between. Germline V lookup: CDR1 LNHDA, CDR2 SQIVND (reference sequence). The CDR3 is 13 amino acids. The CDR3 loop is CASSIQGFYEQYF. The CDR3 bases are TGTGCCAGTAGTATCCAGGGTTTCTACGAGCAGTACTTC.

This chain joins TRBV18 and TRBJ2-7; 7 nucleotides line up with TRBD1. The germline V gene encodes CDR1 KGHSH and CDR2 LQKENI. Losses at the gene ends were 4 bases for V and 3 bases for J; bases not matched to a gene: 6. CDR3 length equals 14 residues. This CDR3 reads CASSLYRDSYEQYF. The CDR3 DNA reads TGTGCCAGCTCACTCTATAGGGACAGCTACGAGCAGTACTTC.

The V call is TRBV5-5, the J call TRBJ2-7; unclear D gene. Trimming removed 4 bases at V and 3 bases at J, with 14 bases between. The CDR3 totals 14 residues. Germline V CDR1 and CDR2: SGHKS, YYEKEE (reference sequence). The CDR3 spells CASSPAVRFYEQYF. CDR3 nucleotides: TGTGCCAGCAGCCCCGCCGTCCGCTTCTACGAGCAGTACTTC. Complete variable domain (other parts from reference TRBV5-5 and TRBJ2-7): DAGVTQSPTHLIKTRGQQVTLRCSPISGHKSVSWYQQVLGQGPQFIFQYYEKEERGRGNFPDRFSARQFPNYSSELNVNALLLGDSALYLCASSPAVRFYEQYFGPGTRLTVT.

The CDR3 is CAIAPRGRSYEQYF. DNA of the CDR3: TGTGCCATAGCACCCCGGGGGAGATCCTACGAGCAGTACTTC. This chain links TRBV6-1 with TRBJ2-7, with D possibly TRBD2 on 6 matching bases. Trimming left V 10 bases short and J 1 base short, with 17 bases between. CDR1 and CDR2 from the germline V gene are MNHNS and SASEGT. The CDR3 is 14 residues long.

The rearrangement uses TRBV15 and TRBJ2-1, with 9 bases aligning to TRBD2. Trimming removed 5 bases from V and 7 bases from J; junction bases left unmatched: 12. Germline loops: CDR1 LNHNV, CDR2 YYDKDF (reference sequence). This CDR3 is 16 amino acids long. In nucleotides, the CDR3 is TGTGCCACCAGCCACGCCGGTAGCGGGAGAAGGAATGAGCAGTTCTTC. Protein: CATSHAGSGRRNEQFF.

The V call is TRBV18, the J call TRBJ2-1; D is unclear. The V end was cut by 6 bases, the J end by 3 bases, with 15 bases between. There are 15 residues in the CDR3. The V gene's germline CDR1 is KGHSH and CDR2 LQKENI. The chain's CDR3 is CASSSRSGGYNEQFF. CDR3 nucleotides: TGTGCCAGCTCCTCTAGGTCCGGCGGCTACAATGAGCAGTTCTTC.

The rearrangement joins TRBV27 to TRBJ1-5; 10 bases agree with TRBD1. The CDR3 contains 14 residues. CDR1 and CDR2 from the germline V gene are MNHEY and SMNVEV (reference sequence). Trimming took 4 bases from V and 7 from J; bases not matched to a gene: 4. CDR3 nucleotides: TGTGCCAGCAGTTCGGGACAGGGGTTCCAGCCCCAGCATTTT. It encodes CASSSGQGFQPQHF.

The chain has TRBV7-3 and TRBJ2-7, with TRBD2 matching over 9 bases. V lost 0 bases to trimming and J lost 4 bases; unmatched junction nucleotides: 4. The germline V gene has CDR1 SGHTA and CDR2 FQGTGA. The CDR3 length is 15 residues. CDR3 DNA sequence: TGTGCCAGCAGCTTAACAGCGGGAGGATCTTACGAGCAGTACTTC. Translation: CASSLTAGGSYEQYF. The variable domain in full, completed from reference TRBV7-3 and TRBJ2-7, reads GAGVSQTPSNKVTEKGKYVELRCDPISGHTALYWYRQSLGQGPEFLIYFQGTGAADDSGLPNDRFFAVRPEGSVSTLKIQRTERGDSAVYLCASSLTAGGSYEQYFGPGTRLTVT.

This sequence joins TRBV28 and TRBJ1-2, with D perhaps TRBD1 (6 bases). With 5 bases removed from V and 7 bases from J, the gap between germline ends came to 14 bases. CDR1 MDHEN and CDR2 SYDVKM come from the germline V gene. There are 13 residues in the CDR3. CDR3 sequence reads: CASSPSRGPGYTF. DNA of the CDR3: TGTGCCAGCAGTCCATCACGGGGGCCTGGCTACACCTTC.

V is TRBV1 and J is TRBJ1-2. TRBV1 is described as a pseudogene. This CDR3 comprises 16 residues. The DNA of the CDR3 is TGCACCAGCAGTAATTTCTGTGTGCGAAAGACCTATGGCTACACCTTC. This gives the protein CTSSNFCVRKTYGYTF.

The chain has TRBV18 and TRBJ2-3; D uncertain. Germline V lookup: CDR1 KGHSH, CDR2 LQKENI. V lost 7 bases to trimming and J lost 10 bases, with 12 bases between them. The CDR3 runs to 11 residues. CDR3 in amino acids: CASLSTESQYF. In DNA, the CDR3 is TGTGCCAGCTTAAGCACCGAATCGCAGTATTTT.

Only one count was recorded for this clone. This chain links TRBV27 with TRBJ1-5; TRBD1 matches 7 bases. Germline V gene data show CDR1 as MNHEY and CDR2 as SMNVEV (reference sequence). The CDR3 covers 16 residues. V was pared by 2 bases and J by 1 base, with 5 bases of the junction left unmatched. The CDR3 loop reads CASSLQGGLSNQPQHF. The CDR3 DNA reads as TGTGCCAGCAGTTTACAGGGGGGTTTGAGCAATCAGCCCCAGCATTTT.

This rearrangement joins TRBV7-8 to TRBJ2-7, with D maybe TRBD1 (6 bases). V was shortened by 2 bases and J by 0 bases, with 11 bases between the two germline ends. The CDR3 spans 15 residues. CDR1 is SGHVS and CDR2 is FQNEAQ in the germline V gene. The CDR3 nucleotides are TGTGCCAGCAGCTTAAATATAGGGGGCTCCTACGAGCAGTACTTC. Protein: CASSLNIGGSYEQYF.

V is TRBV11-2 and J is TRBJ2-5; D is unclear. This CDR3 has 16 residues. V gave up 1 base and J gave up 1 base, with 13 bases separating them. Germline-derived CDR1 and CDR2 are SGHAT and FQNNGV. CDR3 in DNA: TGTGCCAGCAGCTTAGTACGGCGAGGCGGCCAAGAGACCCAGTACTTC. It specifies CASSLVRRGGQETQYF.

The gene calls are TRBV7-3 and TRBJ2-2; D unclear. V lost 1 base to trimming and J lost 4 bases, with 7 bases between them. Germline V gene data show CDR1 as SGHTA and CDR2 as FQGTGA. This CDR3 is built from 14 residues. The CDR3 sequence: CASSLRLSTGELFF. Here the CDR3 DNA reads TGTGCCAGCAGCTTAAGACTCTCCACCGGGGAGCTGTTTTTT.

This clone turned up a few times. V is TRBV28 and J is TRBJ1-1; D is perhaps TRBD1 (5 bases). The length of the CDR3 is 13 residues. Trimming took 7 bases from V and 7 from J, leaving 16 bases between them. Germline V CDR1 and CDR2: MDHEN, SYDVKM. The CDR3 here is CASILRQRSEAFF. The CDR3 region has the DNA TGTGCCAGCATCTTGCGACAGCGGAGTGAAGCTTTCTTT.

The CDR3: CASSHISTGHQPQHF. The CDR3 DNA follows: TGTGCCAGCAGTCATATATCGACAGGTCATCAGCCCCAGCATTTT. The V call is TRBV6-6, the J call TRBJ1-5, with D perhaps matching TRBD1 (6 bases). V shed 5 bases and J shed 5 bases, with 16 bases lying between them. The CDR3 sequence is 15 residues long. Germline V gene lookup returns CDR1 MNHNY and CDR2 SVGAGI (reference sequence).

The chain uses TRBV7-9 and TRBJ1-5; 7 bases fit TRBD1. With 1 base clipped from V and 4 bases from J, the junction kept 4 bases outside the gene matches. Germline lookup yields CDR1 SEHNR and CDR2 FQNEAQ (reference sequence). CDR3 length equals 15 residues. The CDR3 DNA reads TGTGCCAGCAGCTTAGGAGGGGGCGCGAATCAGCCCCAGCATTTT. Translating it yields CASSLGGGANQPQHF.

This chain links TRBV7-3 with TRBJ2-1; D is possibly TRBD1 (6 bases). This CDR3 spans 13 amino acids. V was shortened by 5 bases and J by 6 bases, with 11 bases between the two germline ends. The germline V gene encodes CDR1 SGHTA and CDR2 FQGTGA. Here the CDR3 DNA reads TGTGCCAGCAGCGCCTACAGGGCCAATGAGCAGTTCTTC. Protein product: CASSAYRANEQFF.

The chain is built from TRBV7-2 and TRBJ1-2, with 9 bases matching TRBD1. The CDR3 is 17 residues long. V lost 1 base to trimming and J lost 3 bases; unmatched junction nucleotides: 9. The germline gives CDR1 SGHTA, CDR2 FQGNSA. For the CDR3, the DNA is TGTGCCAGCAGCTTAGTGGGGACAGGGCGGTCTCACTATGGCTACACCTTC. It yields the protein CASSLVGTGRSHYGYTF.

This chain connects TRBV13 to TRBJ2-7; 12 positions match TRBD2. V dropped 4 bases and J dropped 6; count of bases not matched to a gene: 1. Germline V gene data show CDR1 as PRHDT and CDR2 as FYEKMQ (reference sequence). The CDR3 has 13 amino acids. The CDR3 sequence is CASSSSGRAEQYF. The CDR3 bases are TGTGCCAGCAGCTCTAGCGGGAGGGCCGAGCAGTACTTC.

This clone has just a few counts. The genes are TRBV28 and TRBJ2-3; TRBD2 agrees at 13 bases. The CDR3 runs to 19 residues. The germline V gene has CDR1 MDHEN and CDR2 SYDVKM. V lost 2 bases, J lost 4 bases, and 12 bases stayed unmatched. The CDR3 is CASSLQRTSGRGRADTQYF. Written as DNA, the CDR3 is TGTGCCAGCAGTTTACAGCGGACTAGCGGGAGAGGTCGGGCAGATACGCAGTATTTT.